Below are 20 T cell receptor beta chains sequenced from a single sample in a study of T cells after posttransplantation cyclophosphamide. Assay: immunoSEQ multiplex PCR; the TCRdb copy retains only in-frame clones and omits some. The table has some 6,000 clones, roughly 79% seen once; the top ten hold about 30%. Treatment was busulfan-fludarabine conditioning, a marrow graft, and cyclophosphamide on days +3 and +4. The starting material was CD8+ T cells sorted from PBMCs, obtained approximately 1,500 days after allogeneic stem cell transplant with posttransplant cyclophosphamide. The receptors come from a female patient aged 50-59 years who received an allogeneic stem cell transplant from a related donor, was CMV-positive, and had no GVHD. Some T cells may be provided by the graft donor.

In this sample, this clone is medium-sized. The J gene is TRBJ2-7, the V gene TRBV28, with D maybe TRBD1 (6 bases). Trimming took off 5 bases at V and 2 bases at J, with 13 bases between the two ends. The CDR3 covers 14 residues. Germline assignment: CDR1 MDHEN and CDR2 SYDVKM. CDR3 DNA: TGTGCCAGCAGTGGGGGCCAGGGCCCCTACGAGCAGTACTTC. It encodes CASSGGQGPYEQYF.

This CDR3 is CASSHNLAFPYNEQFF. In DNA form, the CDR3 reads TGTGCCAGCAGTCACAATCTAGCGTTCCCCTACAATGAGCAGTTCTTC. The chain employs TRBV27 and TRBJ2-1, with a tentative D call TRBD2 (6 bases). The germline CDR1 and CDR2 sequences are MNHEY and SMNVEV (reference sequence). V lost 5 bases to trimming and J lost 2 bases, with 16 bases between them. This CDR3 is built from 16 residues.

V gene TRBV9 combines with J gene TRBJ2-7, with D tentatively TRBD2 (6 bases). This CDR3 is 12 amino acids long. V gave up 3 bases and J gave up 4 bases, with 8 bases separating them. Germline V gives CDR1 SGDLS, CDR2 YYNGEE. The CDR3 loop is CASSGLGYEQYF. In nucleotides, the CDR3 is TGTGCCAGCAGCGGACTAGGATACGAGCAGTACTTC.

V gene TRBV13 combines with J gene TRBJ1-1; D might be TRBD1 (5 bases). Between the trimmed V and J ends, which lost 0 bases and 3 bases, there was a span of 11 bases. The CDR3 extends over 15 amino acids. The germline CDR1 and CDR2 sequences are PRHDT and FYEKMQ (reference sequence). The DNA for the CDR3 is TGTGCCAGCAGCTTAGGAGTAGGGGTAGACACTGAAGCTTTCTTT. This codes for CASSLGVGVDTEAFF.

This clone came up once. This rearrangement joins TRBV2 to TRBJ2-1, with 7 nucleotides matching TRBD2. Losses at the gene ends were 0 bases for V and 8 bases for J; bases not matched to a gene: 13. Germline CDR1 SNHLY, CDR2 FYNNEI. The CDR3 runs 17 residues. The DNA for the CDR3 is TGTGCCAGCAGTGAAGCGCTTCGGCAGACTAGCTGGCATGAGCAGTTCTTC. It yields the protein CASSEALRQTSWHEQFF.

J is TRBJ2-7 and V is TRBV10-3; D gene uncertain. Deletions cut 9 bases from V and 0 bases from J, with 9 bases between. The germline V gene encodes CDR1 ENHRY and CDR2 SYGVKD. The CDR3 extends over 12 amino acids. The CDR3 sequence is CAISGASYEQYF. The CDR3 DNA follows: TGTGCCATATCGGGTGCCTCCTACGAGCAGTACTTC.

A few counts support this clone. The V and J genes are TRBV11-3 and TRBJ2-2; perhaps TRBD2 as D (5 bases). The CDR3 sequence is 16 residues long. V lost 0 bases and J 6 bases, leaving 14 bases between the germline ends. CDR1 SGHNT and CDR2 YENEEA come from the germline V gene. The CDR3 spells CASSLDGNPNPGELFF. The CDR3 DNA reads TGTGCCAGCAGCTTAGACGGGAACCCCAACCCCGGGGAGCTGTTTTTT.

This chain connects TRBV6-5 to TRBJ2-1; D is possibly TRBD1 (6 bases). This CDR3 has 14 residues. Germline V gene data show CDR1 as MNHEY and CDR2 as SVGAGI. V dropped 0 bases and J dropped 5 bases, with 8 bases sitting between them. CDR3 DNA: TGTGCCAGCAGTTACTCAACAGGGAACAATGAGCAGTTCTTC. Protein sequence: CASSYSTGNNEQFF.

The chain joins TRBV19 to TRBJ1-5; 10 nucleotides line up with TRBD1. Germline V CDR1 and CDR2: LNHDA, SQIVND (reference sequence). The junction had 13 bases not matched to a gene; V was cut back by 0 bases and J by 14 bases. The length of the CDR3 is 16 residues. The chain's CDR3 is CASSIDLETGGKWEHF. CDR3 sequence (DNA): TGTGCCAGTAGTATAGATCTGGAGACAGGGGGCAAGTGGGAGCATTTT.

This clone was detected once. This chain links TRBV6-6 with TRBJ1-5, with no clear D. The CDR3 runs to 15 residues. CDR1 MNHNY and CDR2 SVGAGI come from the germline V gene (reference sequence). The V end lost 2 bases, the J end lost 7 bases, and 15 bases lay between the germline ends. This CDR3 reads CASSYPEGVGQPQHF. In DNA, the CDR3 is TGTGCCAGCAGTTACCCTGAGGGAGTAGGGCAGCCCCAGCATTTT.

The rearrangement uses TRBV2 and TRBJ1-5, with D possibly TRBD1 on 6 matching bases. The V end was cut by 8 bases, the J end by 6 bases, with 23 bases between. The CDR3 consists of 16 residues. CDR1 and CDR2 from the germline V gene are SNHLY and FYNNEI. CDR3 nucleotides: TGTGCCAGCCTCTTCCTTCCTTCACAGGGAGCTCAGCCCCAGCATTTT. Encoded protein: CASLFLPSQGAQPQHF.

This rearrangement joins TRBV20-1 to TRBJ2-1, with TRBD2 as a possible D gene (5 bases). This CDR3 has 10 amino acids. Between the trimmed V and J ends, which lost 5 bases and 7 bases, there was a span of 6 bases. The germline gives CDR1 DFQATT, CDR2 SNEGSKA (reference sequence). The CDR3 DNA reads TGCAGTGCTCGACTAAATGAGCAGTTCTTC. This gives the protein CSARLNEQFF.

CDR3 in DNA: TGTGCCAGCAGCCTTAGCGGGAGGGCCCTCAGTGAGCAGTTCTTC. It translates to CASSLSGRALSEQFF. The chain carries TRBV28 and TRBJ2-1; 11 bases align to TRBD2. V gave up 6 bases and J gave up 9 bases; unmatched junction bases: 10. Germline CDR1 and CDR2: MDHEN and SYDVKM. This CDR3 spans 15 amino acids.

The V and J genes are TRBV4-1 and TRBJ2-7; TRBD2 matches at 11 bases. The CDR3 is made up of 17 amino acids. Germline CDR1 reads MGHRA; CDR2 reads YSYEKL. J was trimmed by 0 bases and V by 1 base; bases with no gene match: 5. The DNA for the CDR3 is TGCGCCAGCAGCCAAGCCGGGACTAGCGGAAGCTCCTACGAGCAGTACTTC. Translation gives CASSQAGTSGSSYEQYF.

Judged by abundance, this clone is large. Other DNA sequences within the sample encode an identical CDR3. The chain is built from TRBV19 and TRBJ2-7; D is perhaps TRBD2 (6 bases). The CDR3 is 14 amino acids. CDR1 and CDR2 (germline): LNHDA, SQIVND (reference sequence). Trimming took off 3 bases at V and 2 bases at J, with 11 bases between the two ends. CDR3 amino acids: CASSIGRVAYEQYF. The CDR3 DNA reads TGTGCCAGTAGTATCGGGAGAGTCGCCTACGAGCAGTACTTC.

The chain employs TRBV9 and TRBJ2-1, with TRBD1 matching 10 bases. V lost 3 bases, J lost 7 bases, and 4 bases stayed unmatched. CDR3 length equals 14 residues. In germline, CDR1 is SGDLS, CDR2 YYNGEE. The CDR3 DNA reads as TGTGCCAGCAGCGGACAGGGGGCATGGAATGAGCAGTTCTTC. This sequence encodes CASSGQGAWNEQFF.

The chain carries TRBV4-3 and TRBJ2-7; 9 nucleotides line up with TRBD2. The CDR3 sequence is 16 residues long. The trim removed 1 base at V and 3 bases at J, leaving 7 bases unmatched. Germline V gene data show CDR1 as LGHNA and CDR2 as YSLEER. CDR3 DNA sequence: TGCGCCAGCAGCCAAGGGGGTAGCGGGAGCAGCTACGAGCAGTACTTC. This translates into CASSQGGSGSSYEQYF.

The chain carries TRBV11-3 and TRBJ1-3, with D hard to call. Trimming left V 3 bases short and J 0 bases short, with 3 bases between. The CDR3 covers 13 residues. Germline CDR1 SGHNT, CDR2 YENEEA. CDR3 in DNA: TGTGCCAGCAGCTTTAACTCTGGAAACACCATATATTTT. Residues: CASSFNSGNTIYF.

V is TRBV27 and J is TRBJ2-1; D is possibly TRBD2 (5 bases). The V gene lost 7 bases and the J gene lost 8 bases, with 15 bases spanning the gap. Germline assignment: CDR1 MNHEY and CDR2 SMNVEV (reference sequence). CDR3 length: 13 amino acids. The CDR3 DNA is TGTGCCAGCACCCCTCGTTCGAGGGATGAGCAGTTCTTC. Translated: CASTPRSRDEQFF.

CDR3 coding DNA: TGTGCCATCAGTGCCATCGTAATCAGCCGAGGGAACACTGAAGCTTTCTTT. It is translated as CAISAIVISRGNTEAFF. The chain is built from TRBV10-3 and TRBJ1-1, with no clear D. Trimming took off 4 bases at V and 1 base at J, with 19 bases between the two ends. CDR1 is ENHRY, CDR2 SYGVKD, per germline. The CDR3 has 17 amino acids.